This TCR beta chain was sequenced in a study of blood T cells in healthy people across ages. Whole-study findings and limits: The fall in TCR beta diversity per million T cells was roughly linear with age. Correlation between TCR beta diversity and naive T cell percentage was strong. A greater number of naive CD4+ cells and higher diversity distinguished long-lived donors from aged donors.

Regarding this clonotype: The target antigen is unknown.

The CDR3 is 14 residues long. The germline CDR1 and CDR2 sequences are DFQATT and SNEGSKA (reference sequence). The V gene end was trimmed by 7 bases and the J gene end by 0 bases; junction bases not matched to a gene: 9. The amount of total RNA extracted per sample was at least 6 micrograms. It was with a sample-barcoded 5' primer and a J-beta primer mix that a second PCR of about 7 to 12 cycles was run. TCRdb re-derived calls from the 5' RACE reads in MiXCR, one entry per CDR3 protein. The table shows about 680,000 distinct CDR3 sequences, with 45% to 50% occurring only once. The TCR originated in a woman in her fifties or sixties in good health. The specimen was blood. The chain has TRBV20-1 and TRBJ2-7, with 7 bases that match TRBD2. The chain's CDR3 is CSVEAGVSSYEQYF. The CDR3 DNA follows: TGCAGTGTTGAGGCGGGAGTCAGCTCCTACGAGCAGTACTTC.